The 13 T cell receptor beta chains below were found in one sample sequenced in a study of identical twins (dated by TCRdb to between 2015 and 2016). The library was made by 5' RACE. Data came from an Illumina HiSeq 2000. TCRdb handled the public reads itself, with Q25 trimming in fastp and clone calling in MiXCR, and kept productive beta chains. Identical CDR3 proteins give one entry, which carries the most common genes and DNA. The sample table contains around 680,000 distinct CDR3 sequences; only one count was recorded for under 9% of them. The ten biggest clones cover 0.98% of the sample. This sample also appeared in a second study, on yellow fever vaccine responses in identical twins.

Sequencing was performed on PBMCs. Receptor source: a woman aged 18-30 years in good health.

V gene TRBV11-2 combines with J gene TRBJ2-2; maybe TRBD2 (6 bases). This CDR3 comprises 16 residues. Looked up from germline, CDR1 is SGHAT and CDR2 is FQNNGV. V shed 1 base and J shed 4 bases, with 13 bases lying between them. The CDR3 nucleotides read TGTGCCAGCAGCTTAGGGGGGAGCGGGCCCACCGGGGAGCTGTTTTTT. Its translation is CASSLGGSGPTGELFF. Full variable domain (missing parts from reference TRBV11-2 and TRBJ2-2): EAGVAQSPRYKIIEKRQSVAFWCNPISGHATLYWYQQILGQGPKLLIQFQNNGVVDDSQLPKDRFSAERLKGVDSTLKIQPAKLEDSAVYLCASSLGGSGPTGELFFGEGSRLTVL.

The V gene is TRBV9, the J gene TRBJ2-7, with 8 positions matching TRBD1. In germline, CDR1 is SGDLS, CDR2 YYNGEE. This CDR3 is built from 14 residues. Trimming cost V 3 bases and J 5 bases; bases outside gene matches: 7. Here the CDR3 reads CASSGGDRGHEQYF. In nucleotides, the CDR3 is TGTGCCAGCAGCGGAGGCGACAGGGGTCACGAGCAGTACTTC.

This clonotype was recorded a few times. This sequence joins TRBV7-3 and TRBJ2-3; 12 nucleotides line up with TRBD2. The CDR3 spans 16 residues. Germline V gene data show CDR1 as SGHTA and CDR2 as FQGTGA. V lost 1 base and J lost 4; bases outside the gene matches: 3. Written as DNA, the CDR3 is TGTGCCAGCAGCTTAATGCCTAGCGGGGGGGCAGATACGCAGTATTTT. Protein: CASSLMPSGGADTQYF.

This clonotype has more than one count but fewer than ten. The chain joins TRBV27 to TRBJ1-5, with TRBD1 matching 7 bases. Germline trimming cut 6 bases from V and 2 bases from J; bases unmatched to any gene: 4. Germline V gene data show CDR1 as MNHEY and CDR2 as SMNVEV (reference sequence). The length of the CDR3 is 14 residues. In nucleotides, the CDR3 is TGTGCCAGCAGGAATACAGGGGGCAATCAGCCCCAGCATTTT. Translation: CASRNTGGNQPQHF.

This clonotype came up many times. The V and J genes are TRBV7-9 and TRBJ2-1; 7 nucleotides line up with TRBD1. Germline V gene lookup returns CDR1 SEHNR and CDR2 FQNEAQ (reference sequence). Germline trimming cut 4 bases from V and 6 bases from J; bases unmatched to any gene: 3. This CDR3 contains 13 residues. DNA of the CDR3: TGTGCCAGCAGCTACGGGACAGTCAATGAGCAGTTCTTC. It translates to CASSYGTVNEQFF.

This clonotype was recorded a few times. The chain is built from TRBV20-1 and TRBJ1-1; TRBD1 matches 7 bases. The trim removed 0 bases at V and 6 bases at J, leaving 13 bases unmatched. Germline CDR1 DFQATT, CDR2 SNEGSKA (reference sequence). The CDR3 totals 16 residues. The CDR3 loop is CSARDLQGVVDAEAFF. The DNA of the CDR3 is TGCAGTGCTAGAGATCTCCAGGGGGTGGTTGACGCTGAAGCTTTCTTT.

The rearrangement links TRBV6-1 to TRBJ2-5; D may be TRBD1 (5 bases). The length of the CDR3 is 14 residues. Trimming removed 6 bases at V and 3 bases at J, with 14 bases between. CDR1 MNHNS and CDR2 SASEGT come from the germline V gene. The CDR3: CASSHPGREETQYF. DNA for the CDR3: TGTGCCAGCAGCCACCCAGGGCGAGAAGAGACCCAGTACTTC.

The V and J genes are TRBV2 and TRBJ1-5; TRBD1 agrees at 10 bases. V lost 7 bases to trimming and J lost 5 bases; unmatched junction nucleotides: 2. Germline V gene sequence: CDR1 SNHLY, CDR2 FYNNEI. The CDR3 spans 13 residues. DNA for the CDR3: TGTGCCAGCACCGGGACAGGGGATCAGCCCCAGCATTTT. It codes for CASTGTGDQPQHF.

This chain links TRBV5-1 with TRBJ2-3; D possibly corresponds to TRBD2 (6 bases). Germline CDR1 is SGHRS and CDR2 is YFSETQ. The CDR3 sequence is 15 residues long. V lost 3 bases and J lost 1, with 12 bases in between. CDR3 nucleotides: TGCGCCAGCAGCTCCTGGGTAGCGGGCACAGATACGCAGTATTTT. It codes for CASSSWVAGTDTQYF.

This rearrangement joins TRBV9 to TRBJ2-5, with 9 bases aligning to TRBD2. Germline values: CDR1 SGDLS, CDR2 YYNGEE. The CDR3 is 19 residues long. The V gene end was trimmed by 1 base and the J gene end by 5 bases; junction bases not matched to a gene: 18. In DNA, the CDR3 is TGTGCCAGCAGCGTATACCCTAACCTTGAGGGACTAGCCGCTGAGACCCAGTACTTC. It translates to CASSVYPNLEGLAAETQYF.

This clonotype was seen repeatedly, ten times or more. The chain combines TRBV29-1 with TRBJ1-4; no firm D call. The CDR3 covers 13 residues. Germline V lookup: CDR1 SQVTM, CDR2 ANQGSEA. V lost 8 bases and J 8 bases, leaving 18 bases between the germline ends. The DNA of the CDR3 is TGCAGCAGCCGGGATTCGGGAGGGGAAAAACTGTTTTTT. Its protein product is CSSRDSGGEKLFF.

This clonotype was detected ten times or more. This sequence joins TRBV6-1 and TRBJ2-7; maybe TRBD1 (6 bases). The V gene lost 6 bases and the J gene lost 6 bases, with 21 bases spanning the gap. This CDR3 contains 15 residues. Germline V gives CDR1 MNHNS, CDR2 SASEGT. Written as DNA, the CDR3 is TGTGCCAGCAGCCAGTCAGGGGCAGGCGGTCCCGAGCAGTACTTC. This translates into CASSQSGAGGPEQYF.

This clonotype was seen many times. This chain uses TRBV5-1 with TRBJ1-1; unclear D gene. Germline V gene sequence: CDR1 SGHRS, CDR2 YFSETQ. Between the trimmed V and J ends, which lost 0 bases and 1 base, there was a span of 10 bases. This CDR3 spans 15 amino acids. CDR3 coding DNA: TGCGCCAGCAGCTTGGATGGGGATGAGAACACTGAAGCTTTCTTT. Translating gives CASSLDGDENTEAFF.